This TCR beta chain came from a study of monozygotic twins with inflammatory bowel disease. Findings and caveats of the study: Comparison of concordant versus discordant twins revealed no difference in repertoire similarity, possibly due to limited power. Especially with disease activity, IBD patients had fewer clonotypes in common with others than healthy twins did. There were differing immunosuppressive treatments, which may have added variability to patient repertoires. Healthy co-twins exceeded IBD patients in TCRbeta diversity as measured by inverse Simpson.

Using the 5' RACE reads, TCRdb records one entry per CDR3 protein without DNA. The sample has about 210,000 distinct CDR3 sequences, and its top ten clones hold roughly 8%. As for this clonotype: What it binds is not known.

CDR3 length: 14 residues. V and J are TRBV12-3 or TRBV12-4 and TRBJ2-2. This TCR derives from a human donor with ulcerative colitis or Crohn's disease, or a healthy co-twin of an affected twin (not recorded which). Specimen: blood. The CDR3 region is CASSFVVRTGELFF.